This T cell receptor (beta chain) derives from a study of blood T cell repertoires in COVID-19. Whole-study context: T cells, B-cell-depleted T cells, or PBMCs supplied cDNA or gDNA.

Germline CDR1 reads KGHSH; CDR2 reads LQKENI. Trimming shortened V by 6 bases and J by 3 bases, and 17 bases separated the two germline ends. CDR3 size: 16 residues. Cohort 3 donors were reported recovered after two negative PCRs, clearance, or symptom resolution. Original analysis: Nucleated cell number was recorded as an estimate derived from reference gene primer amplification. The assay was immunoSEQ multiplex PCR, and TCRdb's table has in-frame clones only and misses some. V, J and clone size derive from that table, while D and trimming were established from the DNA sequence. The table records under 200,000 clones, 70% to 90% of them present only once.

This chain links TRBV18 with TRBJ2-2; possible D gene TRBD1, 5 bases. The sample comprised PBMCs or T cells enriched from blood (not recorded which). The source of this sequence is a woman aged 18-29 years who had recovered from COVID-19. The chain's CDR3 is CASSLNRPGDTGELFF. CDR3 coding DNA: TGTGCCAGCTCTCTTAACAGGCCAGGCGACACCGGGGAGCTGTTTTTT.